This is a list of T cell receptor beta chains from one sample in a study of T cells of healthy individuals. TCRdb itself ran the 5' RACE reads through MiXCR, one entry per CDR3 protein. Of some 41,000 distinct CDR3 sequences in the sample, about 4.2% were seen once. The receptors here all came from a human donor in good health. Both conserved end residues are part of each CDR3. A D gene is named only where the DNA matches it firmly. The size entry is marked missing in some rows and otherwise reads once, few, many or a size class.

v_gene	abundance	j_gene	d_gene	CDR3nt	CDR3aa
TRBV4-1	many	TRBJ2-1	TRBD2	TGCGCCAGCAAAAAAGCGGGGGGGCGCGACAATGAGCAGTTCTTC	CASKKAGGRDNEQFF
TRBV2	many	TRBJ1-5	.	TGTGCCAGCAGAGTGATCCCTAGCAATCAGCCCCAGCATTTT	CASRVIPSNQPQHF
TRBV7-2	many	TRBJ2-5	TRBD2	TGTGCCAGCAGCTTGATGACTAGCGGGAGGTTGGAGACCCAGTACTTC	CASSLMTSGRLETQYF
TRBV12-3/TRBV12-4	many	TRBJ1-2	.	TGTGCCAGCAGTCCAGTCCCGATGGGGGCGGAGGACTATGGCTACACCTTC	CASSPVPMGAEDYGYTF
TRBV6-5	few	TRBJ1-6	TRBD1	TGTGCCAGCAGTTACTCCCACAGGGGCAGGGAGTATAATTCACCCCTCCACTTT	CASSYSHRGREYNSPLHF
TRBV20-1	many	TRBJ2-7	.	TGCAGTGCTAGAGCGGGACAATCCTACGAGCAGTACTTC	CSARAGQSYEQYF
TRBV20-1	many	TRBJ1-1	.	TGCAGTGCTAGAGATCCGACAATCGGTACGAACACTGAAGCTTTCTTT	CSARDPTIGTNTEAFF
TRBV20-1	.	TRBJ2-6	.	TGCAGTGCTAGAGACTATCAGGGCCGGGGGGCCAACGTCCTGACTTTC	CSARDYQGRGANVLTF
TRBV2	few	TRBJ2-7	.	TGTGCCAGCAGTGGGTCAGGGCAGTACTTC	CASSGSGQYF
TRBV6-5	many	TRBJ2-7	.	TGTGCCAGCAGTTACGGCAGGGAGATCGACGAGCAGTACTTC	CASSYGREIDEQYF
TRBV12-3/TRBV12-4	many	TRBJ1-5	.	TGTGCCAGCAGTTCCCGACGGTTCAATCAGCCCCAGCATTTT	CASSSRRFNQPQHF
TRBV7-8	many	TRBJ1-5	.	TGTGCCAGCAGCGTTAAACAGGATCAGCCCCAGCATTTT	CASSVKQDQPQHF
TRBV30	few	TRBJ1-2	.	TGTGCCTGGACCGGGCAGTTTGACAACTATGGCTACACCTTC	CAWTGQFDNYGYTF
TRBV29-1	few	TRBJ1-2	.	TGCAGCGTTGAAGTCTCTCGGGGGAACTATGGCTACACCTTC	CSVEVSRGNYGYTF
TRBV7-9	many	TRBJ2-4	TRBD2	TGTGCCAGCAGCTTAGGCCGGGGGGGCGCCAAAAACATTCAGTACTTC	CASSLGRGGAKNIQYF
TRBV25-1	many	TRBJ1-5	.	TGTGCCAGCAGTGCCCGAGTTGGGATCGGGAGCAATCAGCCCCAGCATTTT	CASSARVGIGSNQPQHF
TRBV28	many	TRBJ2-7	.	TGTGCCAGCAGTTCTCCCAGGACGGGGCCATACGAGCAGTACTTC	CASSSPRTGPYEQYF
TRBV6-1	many	TRBJ1-1	TRBD1	TGTGCCAGCAGTGCTGGGACAGGGGTCGCTGAAGCTTTCTTT	CASSAGTGVAEAFF
TRBV25-1	many	TRBJ2-1	.	TGTGCCAGCAGTGAATCACAGGGAGACTTGGGTGAGCAGTTCTTC	CASSESQGDLGEQFF
TRBV29-1	many	TRBJ2-7	TRBD2	TGCAGCGTTGGGCCTAGCGGCTCCTACGAGCAGTACTTC	CSVGPSGSYEQYF
TRBV12-3/TRBV12-4	many	TRBJ1-4	.	TGTGCCAGCAGTTTAGGGGGAGGAAGAAGTAATGAAAAACTGTTTTTT	CASSLGGGRSNEKLFF
TRBV6-2/TRBV6-3	few	TRBJ1-2	.	TGTGCCAGCAGTCGGACAGTTCTTGGCTACACCTTC	CASSRTVLGYTF
TRBV7-8	many	TRBJ2-5	.	TGTGCCAGCAGCCCCAACGGACCTTACGAGACCCAGTACTTC	CASSPNGPYETQYF
TRBV2	many	TRBJ1-2	.	TGTGCCAGCATGTGGGAAATCGGCTTTGGCTACACCTTC	CASMWEIGFGYTF
TRBV29-1	.	TRBJ1-2	.	TGCAGCGTTGAAGGGCGGGGATCTAACTATGGCTACACCTTC	CSVEGRGSNYGYTF
TRBV5-4	many	TRBJ1-2	.	TGTGCCAGCAGCTTTAAGAGCGGTACAGGGACTAACTATGGCTACACCTTC	CASSFKSGTGTNYGYTF
TRBV29-1	many	TRBJ2-5	.	TGCAGCGCCCGGGACGTAGAGACCCAGTACTTC	CSARDVETQYF
TRBV6-2/TRBV6-3	.	TRBJ1-5	.	TGTGCCAGCAGGGGATATCGCAGCAATCAGCCCCAGCATTTT	CASRGYRSNQPQHF
TRBV14	many	TRBJ2-3	.	TGTGCCAGCAGCCAAGATAGCGGAAACACAGATACGCAGTATTTT	CASSQDSGNTDTQYF
TRBV7-9	many	TRBJ1-1	.	TGTGCCAGCAGCTTGTTCCCGAACACTGAAGCTTTCTTT	CASSLFPNTEAFF
TRBV7-8	few	TRBJ2-1	.	TGTGCCAGCAGCTTATTTGGAGGGGGCTCCTACAATGAGCAGTTCTTC	CASSLFGGGSYNEQFF
TRBV20-1	few	TRBJ2-3	TRBD2	TGCAGTGCTCGACGGCGTCCCGGGACTAGATTCCCGTACACAGATACGCAGTATTTT	CSARRRPGTRFPYTDTQYF
TRBV7-8	few	TRBJ2-3	.	TGTGCCAGCAGCGGGACTTTAGATACGCAGTATTTT	CASSGTLDTQYF
TRBV5-6	.	TRBJ1-2	TRBD1	TGTGCCAGCAGCCCAAAGGACAGGGGCGGCTACACCTTC	CASSPKDRGGYTF
TRBV6-2/TRBV6-3	.	TRBJ1-2	TRBD1	TGTGCCAGCAGAAAGACAGGGCCTACGATTAATAACTATGGCTACACCTTC	CASRKTGPTINNYGYTF